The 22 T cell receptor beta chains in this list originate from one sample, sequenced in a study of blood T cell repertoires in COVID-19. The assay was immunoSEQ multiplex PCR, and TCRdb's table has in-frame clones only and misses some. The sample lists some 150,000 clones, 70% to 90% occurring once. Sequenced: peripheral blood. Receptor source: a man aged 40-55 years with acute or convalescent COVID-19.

CDR3 loop: CASRAEDRVGSYEQYF. CDR3 DNA sequence: TGTGCCAGCAGGGCTGAGGACAGGGTTGGGTCCTACGAGCAGTACTTC. J is TRBJ2-7 and V is TRBV21-1; TRBD1 reflects the table's D call only, with no check against the DNA. TRBV21-1 is noted as a pseudogene. The CDR3 consists of 16 residues.

The CDR3 coding sequence is TGTGCCAGCAGCGTAGTCGAGAAAGATACGCAGTATTTT. Protein sequence: CASSVVEKDTQYF. The rearrangement uses TRBV9 and TRBJ2-3, with D hard to call. Germline V CDR1 and CDR2: SGDLS, YYNGEE. The CDR3 totals 13 residues. Trimming removed 0 bases at V and 5 bases at J, with 7 bases between.

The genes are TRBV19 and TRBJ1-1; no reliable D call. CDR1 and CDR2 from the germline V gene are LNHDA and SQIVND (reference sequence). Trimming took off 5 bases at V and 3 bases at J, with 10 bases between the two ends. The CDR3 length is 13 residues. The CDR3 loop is CASSSGIHTEAFF. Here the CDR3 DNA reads TGTGCCAGTAGTTCCGGTATTCACACTGAAGCTTTCTTT. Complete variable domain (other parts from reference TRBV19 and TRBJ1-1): DGGITQSPKYLFRKEGQNVTLSCEQNLNHDAMYWYRQDPGQGLRLIYYSQIVNDFQKGDIAEGYSVSREKKESFPLTVTSAQKNPTAFYLCASSSGIHTEAFFGQGTRLTVV.

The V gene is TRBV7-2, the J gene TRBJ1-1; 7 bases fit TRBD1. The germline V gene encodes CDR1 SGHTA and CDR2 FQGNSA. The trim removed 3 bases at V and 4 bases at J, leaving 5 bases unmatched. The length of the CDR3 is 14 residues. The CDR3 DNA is TGTGCCAGCAGCTTTGACAGGGTGGGCACTGAAGCTTTCTTT. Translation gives CASSFDRVGTEAFF.

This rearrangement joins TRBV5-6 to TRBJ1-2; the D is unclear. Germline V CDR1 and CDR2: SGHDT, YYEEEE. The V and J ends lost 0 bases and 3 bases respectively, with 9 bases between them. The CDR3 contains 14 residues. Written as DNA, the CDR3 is TGTGCCAGCAGCTTGGTGCAGGACTACTATGGCTACACCTTC. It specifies CASSLVQDYYGYTF. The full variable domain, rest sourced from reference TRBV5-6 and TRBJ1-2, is DAGVTQSPTHLIKTRGQQVTLRCSPKSGHDTVSWYQQALGQGPQFIFQYYEEEERQRGNFPDRFSGHQFPNYSSELNVNALLLGDSALYLCASSLVQDYYGYTFGSGTRLTVV.

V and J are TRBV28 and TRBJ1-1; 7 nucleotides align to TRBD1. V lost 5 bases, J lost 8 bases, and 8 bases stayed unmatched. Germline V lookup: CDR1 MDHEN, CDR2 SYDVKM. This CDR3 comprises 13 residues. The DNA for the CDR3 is TGTGCCAGCAGTCTTCAGGGGGGAGAGGAAGCTTTCTTT. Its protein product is CASSLQGGEEAFF.

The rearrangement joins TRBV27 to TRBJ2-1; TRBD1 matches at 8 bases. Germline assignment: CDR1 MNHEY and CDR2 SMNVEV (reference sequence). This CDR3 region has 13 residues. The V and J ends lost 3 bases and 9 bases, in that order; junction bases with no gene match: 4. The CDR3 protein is CASSFRGPSEQFF. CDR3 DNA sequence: TGTGCCAGCAGTTTCAGGGGGCCCTCTGAGCAGTTCTTC.

The CDR3 loop reads CASRRGQDYEQYF. CDR3 sequence (DNA): TGTGCCAGCAGGAGAGGACAGGACTACGAGCAGTACTTC. V is TRBV2 and J is TRBJ2-7; 7 bases line up with TRBD1. The V gene end was trimmed by 6 bases and the J gene end by 3 bases; junction bases not matched to a gene: 5. This CDR3 region has 13 residues. Germline CDR1 reads SNHLY; CDR2 reads FYNNEI.

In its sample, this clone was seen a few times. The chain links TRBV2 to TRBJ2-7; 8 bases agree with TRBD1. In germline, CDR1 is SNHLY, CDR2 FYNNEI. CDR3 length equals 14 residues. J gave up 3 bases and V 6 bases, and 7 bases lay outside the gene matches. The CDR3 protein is CASRPPGQGYEQYF. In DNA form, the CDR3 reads TGTGCCAGCAGACCTCCCGGACAGGGCTACGAGCAGTACTTC.

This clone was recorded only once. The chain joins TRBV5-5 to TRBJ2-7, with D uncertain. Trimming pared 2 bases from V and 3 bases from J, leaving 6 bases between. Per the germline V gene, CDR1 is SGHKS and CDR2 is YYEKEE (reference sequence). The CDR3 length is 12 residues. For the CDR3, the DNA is TGTGCCAGCAGCTTCACCGGCTACGAGCAGTACTTC. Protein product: CASSFTGYEQYF.

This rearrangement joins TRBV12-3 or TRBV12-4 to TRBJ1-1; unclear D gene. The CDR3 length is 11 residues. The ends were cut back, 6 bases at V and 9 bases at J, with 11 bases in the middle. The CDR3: CASRSGKQAFF. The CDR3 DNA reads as TGTGCCAGCAGGTCCGGTAAGCAAGCTTTCTTT.

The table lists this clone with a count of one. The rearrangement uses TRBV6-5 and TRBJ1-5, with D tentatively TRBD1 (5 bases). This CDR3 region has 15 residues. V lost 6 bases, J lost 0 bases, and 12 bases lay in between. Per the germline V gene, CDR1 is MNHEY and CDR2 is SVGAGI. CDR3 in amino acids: CASRTFRDSNQPQHF. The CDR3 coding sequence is TGTGCCAGCAGGACCTTCAGGGATAGCAATCAGCCCCAGCATTTT.

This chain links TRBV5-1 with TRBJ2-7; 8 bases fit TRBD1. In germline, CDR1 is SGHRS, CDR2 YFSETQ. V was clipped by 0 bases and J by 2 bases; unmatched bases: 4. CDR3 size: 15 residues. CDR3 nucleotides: TGCGCCAGCAGCTTGGGGACAGGGTCGACCTACGAGCAGTACTTC. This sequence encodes CASSLGTGSTYEQYF.

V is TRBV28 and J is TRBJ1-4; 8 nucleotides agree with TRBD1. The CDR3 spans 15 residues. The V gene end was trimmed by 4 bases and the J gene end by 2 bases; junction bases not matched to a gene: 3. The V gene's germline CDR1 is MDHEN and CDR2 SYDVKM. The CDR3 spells CASSSWTGTNEKLFF. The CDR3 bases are TGTGCCAGCAGTTCGTGGACAGGGACTAATGAAAAACTGTTTTTT.

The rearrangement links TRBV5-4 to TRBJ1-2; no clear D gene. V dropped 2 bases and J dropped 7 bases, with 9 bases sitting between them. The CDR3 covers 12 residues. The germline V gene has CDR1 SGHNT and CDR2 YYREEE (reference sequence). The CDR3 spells CASSFGLSGYTF. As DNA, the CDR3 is TGTGCCAGCAGCTTTGGTCTATCTGGCTACACCTTC.

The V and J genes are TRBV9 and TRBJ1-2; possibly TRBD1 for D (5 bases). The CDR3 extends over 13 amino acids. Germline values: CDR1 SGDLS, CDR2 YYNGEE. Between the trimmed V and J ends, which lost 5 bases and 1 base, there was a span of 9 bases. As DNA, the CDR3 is TGTGCCAGCAGTCTAGACAGTAACTATGGCTACACCTTC. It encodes CASSLDSNYGYTF.

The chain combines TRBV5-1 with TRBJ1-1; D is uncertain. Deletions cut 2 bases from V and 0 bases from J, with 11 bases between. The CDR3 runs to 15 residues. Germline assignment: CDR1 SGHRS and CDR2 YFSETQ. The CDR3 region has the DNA TGCGCCAGCAGCTTAGAGGGTCCCATGAACACTGAAGCTTTCTTT. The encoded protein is CASSLEGPMNTEAFF.

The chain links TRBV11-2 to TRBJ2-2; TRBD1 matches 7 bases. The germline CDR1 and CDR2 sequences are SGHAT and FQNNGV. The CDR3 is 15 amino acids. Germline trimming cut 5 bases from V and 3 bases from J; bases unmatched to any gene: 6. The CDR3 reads CASSLRTGDTGELFF. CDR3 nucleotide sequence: TGTGCCAGCAGCCTGCGAACAGGGGACACCGGGGAGCTGTTTTTT.

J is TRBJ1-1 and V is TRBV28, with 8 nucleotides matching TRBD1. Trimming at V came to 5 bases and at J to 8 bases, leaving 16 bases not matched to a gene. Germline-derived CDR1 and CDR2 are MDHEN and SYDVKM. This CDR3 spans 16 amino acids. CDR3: CASSAPGTGAVREAFF. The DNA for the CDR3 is TGTGCCAGCAGTGCCCCCGGGACAGGCGCCGTCAGGGAAGCTTTCTTT.

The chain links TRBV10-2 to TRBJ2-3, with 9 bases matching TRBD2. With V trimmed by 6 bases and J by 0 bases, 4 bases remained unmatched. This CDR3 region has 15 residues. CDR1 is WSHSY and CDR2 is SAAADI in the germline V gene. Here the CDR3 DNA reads TGCGCCAGCAGACTTAGCGGGGGCAGCACAGATACGCAGTATTTT. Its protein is CASRLSGGSTDTQYF.

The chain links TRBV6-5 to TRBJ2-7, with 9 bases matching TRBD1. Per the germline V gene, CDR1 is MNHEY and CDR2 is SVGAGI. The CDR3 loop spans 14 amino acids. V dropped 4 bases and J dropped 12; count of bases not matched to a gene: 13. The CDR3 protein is CASSSWGQGPVRYF. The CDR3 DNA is TGTGCCAGCAGTTCCTGGGGACAGGGTCCCGTTCGGTACTTC.

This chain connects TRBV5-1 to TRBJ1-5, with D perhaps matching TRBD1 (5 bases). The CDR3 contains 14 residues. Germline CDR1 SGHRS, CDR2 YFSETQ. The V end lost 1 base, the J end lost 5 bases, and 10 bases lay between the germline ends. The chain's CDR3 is CASSLQGGDQPQHF. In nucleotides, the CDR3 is TGCGCCAGCAGCTTGCAGGGAGGTGATCAGCCCCAGCATTTT. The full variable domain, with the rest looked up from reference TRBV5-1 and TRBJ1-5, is KAGVTQTPRYLIKTRGQQVTLSCSPISGHRSVSWYQQTPGQGLQFLFEYFSETQRNKGNFPGRFSGRQFSNSRSEMNVSTLELGDSALYLCASSLQGGDQPQHFGDGTRLSIL.